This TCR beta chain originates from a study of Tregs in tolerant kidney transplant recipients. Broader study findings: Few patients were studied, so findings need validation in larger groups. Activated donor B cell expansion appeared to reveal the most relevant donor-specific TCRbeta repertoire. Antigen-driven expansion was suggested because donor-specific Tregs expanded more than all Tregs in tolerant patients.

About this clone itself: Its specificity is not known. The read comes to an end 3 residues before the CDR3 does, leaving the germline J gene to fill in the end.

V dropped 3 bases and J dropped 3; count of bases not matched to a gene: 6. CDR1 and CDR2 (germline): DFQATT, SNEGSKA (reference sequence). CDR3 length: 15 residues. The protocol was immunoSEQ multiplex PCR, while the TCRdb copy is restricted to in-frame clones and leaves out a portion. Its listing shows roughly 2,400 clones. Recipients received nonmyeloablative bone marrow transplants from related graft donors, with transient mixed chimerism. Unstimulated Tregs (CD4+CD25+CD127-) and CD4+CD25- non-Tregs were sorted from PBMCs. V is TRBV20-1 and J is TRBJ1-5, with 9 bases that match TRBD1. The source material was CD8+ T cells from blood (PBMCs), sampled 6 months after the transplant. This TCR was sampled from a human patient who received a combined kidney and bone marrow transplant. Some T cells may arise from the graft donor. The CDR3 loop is CSARGGTGNNQPQHF. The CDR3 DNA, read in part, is TGCAGTGCTAGGGGGGGGACAGGGAACAATCAGCCC.